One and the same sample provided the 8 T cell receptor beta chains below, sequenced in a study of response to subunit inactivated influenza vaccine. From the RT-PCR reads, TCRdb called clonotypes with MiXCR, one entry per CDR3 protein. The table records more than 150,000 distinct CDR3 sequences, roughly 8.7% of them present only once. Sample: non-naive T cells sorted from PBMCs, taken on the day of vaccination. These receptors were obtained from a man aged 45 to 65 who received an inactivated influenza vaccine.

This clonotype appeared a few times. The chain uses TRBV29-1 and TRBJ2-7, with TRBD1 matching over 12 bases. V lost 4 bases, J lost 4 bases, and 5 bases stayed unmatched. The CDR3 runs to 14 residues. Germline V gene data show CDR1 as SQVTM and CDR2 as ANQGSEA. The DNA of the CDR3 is TGCAGCGTTGTAAAGGGACAGGGGGCTTACGAGCAGTACTTC. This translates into CSVVKGQGAYEQYF.

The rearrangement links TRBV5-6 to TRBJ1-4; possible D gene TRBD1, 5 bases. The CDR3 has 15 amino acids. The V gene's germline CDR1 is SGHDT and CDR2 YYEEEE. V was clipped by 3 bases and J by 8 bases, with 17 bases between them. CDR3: CASSSPGAAKEKLFF. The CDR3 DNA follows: TGTGCCAGCAGCTCACCCGGGGCAGCGAAAGAAAAACTGTTTTTT.

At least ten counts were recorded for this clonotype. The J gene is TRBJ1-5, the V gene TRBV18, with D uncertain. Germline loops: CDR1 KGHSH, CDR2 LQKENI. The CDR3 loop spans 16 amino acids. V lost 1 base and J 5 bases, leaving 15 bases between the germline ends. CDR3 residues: CASSPQGRNEDQPQHF. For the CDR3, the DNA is TGTGCCAGCTCACCACAAGGCAGAAATGAGGATCAGCCCCAGCATTTT. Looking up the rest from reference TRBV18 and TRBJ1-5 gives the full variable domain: NAGVMQNPRHLVRRRGQEARLRCSPMKGHSHVYWYRQLPEEGLKFMVYLQKENIIDESGMPKERFSAEFPKEGPSILRIQQVVRGDSAAYFCASSPQGRNEDQPQHFGDGTRLSIL.

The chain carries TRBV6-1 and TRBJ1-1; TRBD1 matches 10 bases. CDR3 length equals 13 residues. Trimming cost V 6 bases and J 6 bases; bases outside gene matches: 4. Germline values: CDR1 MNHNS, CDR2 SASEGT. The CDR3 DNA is TGTGCCAGCAGAAGGACAGGGGGGTCTGAAGCTTTCTTT. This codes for CASRRTGGSEAFF.

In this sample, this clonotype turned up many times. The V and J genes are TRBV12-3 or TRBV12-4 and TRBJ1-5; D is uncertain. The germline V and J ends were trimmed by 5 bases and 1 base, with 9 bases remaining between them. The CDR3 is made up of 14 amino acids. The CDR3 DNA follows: TGTGCCAGCAGTCTGACGGGGAGCAATCAGCCCCAGCATTTT. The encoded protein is CASSLTGSNQPQHF.

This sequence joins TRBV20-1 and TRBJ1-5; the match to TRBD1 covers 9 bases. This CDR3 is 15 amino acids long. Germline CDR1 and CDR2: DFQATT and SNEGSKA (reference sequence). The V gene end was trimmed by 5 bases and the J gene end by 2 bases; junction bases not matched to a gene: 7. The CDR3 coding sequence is TGCAGTGCTCTACAGGGGGCGTCGGGCAATCAGCCCCAGCATTTT. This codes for CSALQGASGNQPQHF.

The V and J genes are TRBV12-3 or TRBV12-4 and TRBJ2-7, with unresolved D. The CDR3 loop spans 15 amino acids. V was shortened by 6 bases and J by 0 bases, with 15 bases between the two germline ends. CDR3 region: CASSRSGFSSYEQYF. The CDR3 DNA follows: TGTGCCAGCAGCCGTAGTGGCTTTTCCTCCTACGAGCAGTACTTC.

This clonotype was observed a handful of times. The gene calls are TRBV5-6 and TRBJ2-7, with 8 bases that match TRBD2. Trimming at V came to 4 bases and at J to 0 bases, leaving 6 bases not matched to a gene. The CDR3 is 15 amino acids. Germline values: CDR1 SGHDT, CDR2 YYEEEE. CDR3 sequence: CASSTGTSLSYEQYF. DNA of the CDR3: TGTGCCAGCAGCACCGGGACTAGTCTCTCCTACGAGCAGTACTTC.